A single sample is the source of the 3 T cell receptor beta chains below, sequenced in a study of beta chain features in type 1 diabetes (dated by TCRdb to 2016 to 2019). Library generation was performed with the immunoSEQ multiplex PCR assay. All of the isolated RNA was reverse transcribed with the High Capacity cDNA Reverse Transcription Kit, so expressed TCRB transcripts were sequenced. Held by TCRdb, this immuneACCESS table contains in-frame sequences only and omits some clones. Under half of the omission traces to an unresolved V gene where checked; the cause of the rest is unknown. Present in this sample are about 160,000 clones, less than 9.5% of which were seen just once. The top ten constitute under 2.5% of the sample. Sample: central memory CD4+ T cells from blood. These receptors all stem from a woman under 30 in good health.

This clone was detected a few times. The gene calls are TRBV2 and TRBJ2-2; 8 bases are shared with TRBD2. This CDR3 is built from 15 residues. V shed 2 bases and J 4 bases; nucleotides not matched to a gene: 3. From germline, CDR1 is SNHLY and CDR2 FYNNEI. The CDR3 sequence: CASSESSGFTGELFF. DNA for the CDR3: TGTGCCAGCAGTGAATCTAGCGGGTTCACCGGGGAGCTGTTTTTT.

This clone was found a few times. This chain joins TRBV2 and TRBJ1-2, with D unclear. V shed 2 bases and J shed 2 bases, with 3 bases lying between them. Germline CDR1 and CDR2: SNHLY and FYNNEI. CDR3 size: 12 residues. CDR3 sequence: CASSEQNYGYTF. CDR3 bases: TGTGCCAGCAGTGAACAAAACTATGGCTACACCTTC.

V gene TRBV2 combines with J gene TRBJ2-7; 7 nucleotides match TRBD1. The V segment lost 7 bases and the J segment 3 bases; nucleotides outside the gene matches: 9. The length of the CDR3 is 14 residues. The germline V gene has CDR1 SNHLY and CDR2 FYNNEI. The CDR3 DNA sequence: TGTGCCAGCAAACGGACAGGCCTCATCTACGAGCAGTACTTC. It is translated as CASKRTGLIYEQYF.